Shown below are 5 T cell receptor beta chains from a single sample sequenced in a study of regulatory T cells in long-lasting Graves disease (dated by TCRdb to the early 2020s). The library was built by means of multiplex PCR. The run used an Illumina HiSeq 4000. iRepertoire HTBI primers and Arm-PCR amplification of CDR3 regions were used to construct TCR beta libraries. Using fastp trimming at Q25 and MiXCR clonotype assembly, TCRdb reanalyzed the public sequencing data and kept in-frame beta chains. Every entry covers one CDR3 protein and lists the most common genes and DNA from its rows. Recorded for this sample are some 250,000 distinct CDR3 sequences; approximately 20% of them occurred a single time. The top ten constitute less than 15% of the sample. The sample's time point label, in plain terms: newly diagnosed GD, antithyroid drugs for less than 3 months. For both TCR sequencing and RNA sequencing, RNA was extracted from PBMCs using TRIzol.

These data were also filed under a second study, of T cells in Graves' hyperthyroidism and ophthalmopathy.

The sample consisted of peripheral blood mononuclear cells (PBMCs), taken at new diagnosis, from a patient treated with antithyroid drugs. These receptors were collected from a woman under 40 with Graves disease. Donor details come from another sample of the same person, matched by shared clones.

This clonotype was seen repeatedly, ten times or more. The V and J genes are TRBV9 and TRBJ1-2, with TRBD1 matching over 9 bases. The CDR3 loop spans 15 amino acids. CDR1 SGDLS and CDR2 YYNGEE come from the germline V gene. V trimming: 2 bases; J trimming: 8 bases; junction bases outside the gene matches: 10. CDR3 loop: CASSVTPGQGYGYTF. The CDR3, as DNA: TGTGCCAGCAGCGTCACCCCGGGACAGGGCTACGGCTACACCTTC.

This clonotype was counted at least ten times. The genes are TRBV5-1 and TRBJ2-2; D unclear. Per germline, CDR1 SGHRS and CDR2 YFSETQ. This CDR3 has 14 amino acids. The germline V and J ends were trimmed by 7 bases and 2 bases, with 12 bases remaining between them. DNA for the CDR3: TGCGCCAGCGCCGACATCGTCAACACCGGGGAGCTGTTTTTT. Encoded protein: CASADIVNTGELFF.

This clonotype was seen a few times. The V call is TRBV20-1, the J call TRBJ1-4, with 7 bases that match TRBD1. With 0 bases clipped from V and 2 bases from J, the junction kept 3 bases outside the gene matches. The germline CDR1 and CDR2 sequences are DFQATT and SNEGSKA (reference sequence). This CDR3 region has 15 residues. The CDR3 spells CSAREQGSTNEKLFF. The CDR3 nucleotides read TGCAGTGCTAGAGAACAGGGGTCTACTAATGAAAAACTGTTTTTT.

The genes are TRBV7-2 and TRBJ1-2; perhaps TRBD1 as D (6 bases). The CDR3 runs 17 residues. V was shortened by 1 base and J by 2 bases, with 17 bases between the two germline ends. Per germline, CDR1 SGHTA and CDR2 FQGNSA. For the CDR3, the DNA is TGTGCCAGCAGCTTAGATAGGGCAGGGGCGCGGAACTATGGCTACACCTTC. It encodes CASSLDRAGARNYGYTF.

This clonotype was recorded many times. This chain links TRBV20-1 with TRBJ2-1; tentatively, D is TRBD2 (6 bases). The CDR3 has 13 residues. CDR1 and CDR2 (germline): DFQATT, SNEGSKA (reference sequence). Deletions cut 6 bases from V and 8 bases from J, with 17 bases between. The CDR3 DNA sequence: TGCAGTGCAACGGGACTCCGGGTGTATGAGCAGTTCTTC. Its protein product is CSATGLRVYEQFF.